The text below deals with one TCR beta chain. How the authors handled the data: For nucleated cells, counts were estimated from reference gene primer amplification. Profiled with immunoSEQ multiplex PCR; TCRdb holds only in-frame clones, not every one. That table is the source of V, J and clone size, and D and trimming were worked out from the DNA. In the table there are 150,000 to 200,000 clones, approximately 86% of which are singletons. The data stem from a study of blood T cell repertoires in COVID-19. Study-level information: COVID-19 samples from acute and convalescent phases originated in the United States, Italy and Spain. Nucleic acid was either cDNA or gDNA, and it came from T cells, B-cell-depleted T cells, or PBMCs.

V was pared by 5 bases and J by 0 bases, with 8 bases between. Per the germline V gene, CDR1 is SEHNR and CDR2 is FQNEAQ (reference sequence). The CDR3 contains 14 residues. This TCR was recovered from an elderly woman with active or convalescent COVID-19. The material sequenced was peripheral blood. This chain uses TRBV7-9 with TRBJ2-1; D is unresolved. The CDR3 sequence: CASSMESSYNEQFF. CDR3 in DNA: TGTGCCAGCAGCATGGAGAGCTCCTACAATGAGCAGTTCTTC.